This T cell receptor beta chain was recorded in a study of blood T cells in healthy people across ages. A second PCR of about 6 to 11 cycles used a sample-barcoded 5' primer and a J-beta primer mix. Through a template-switch adaptor with 12 random nucleotides, each cDNA molecule received a tag. TCRdb fed the 5' RACE reads into MiXCR, producing one record per CDR3 protein. Altogether under 800,000 distinct CDR3 sequences are present, roughly 43% being singletons, with the ten largest covering 20% to 25%. Study observations and caveats: Fewer expanded clones and more diversity marked long-lived versus aged donors.

Donors were systemically healthy Caucasian individuals from Russia aged roughly 6 to 100 years. A remark on this clonotype: Its target is not known.

CDR3 length: 14 amino acids. Germline CDR1 and CDR2: DFQATT and SNEGSKA (reference sequence). Sequencing was carried out using blood. The TCR was taken from a woman aged 55-69 years in good health. The V call is TRBV20-1, the J call TRBJ2-4; 11 bases are shared with TRBD2. The J call is uncertain, as TRBJ2-5 better fits the DNA end. This chain's CDR3 is CSARELAGVKTQYF. CDR3 nucleotides: TGCAGTGCTAGAGAACTAGCGGGGGTGAAGACCCAGTACTTC.